This TCR beta chain was retrieved from a study of control samples from healthy donors and cancer patients. V lost 5 bases and J lost 0, with 22 bases in between. The CDR3 covers 18 residues. Per the germline V gene, CDR1 is MNHEY and CDR2 is SMNVEV (reference sequence). Assay used: immunoSEQ multiplex PCR; TCRdb lists only in-frame clones, some missing. Found here are some 7,200 clones, approximately 77% of them singletons; the top ten hold under 35%. This chain connects TRBV27 to TRBJ1-1; D might be TRBD1 (6 bases). The clonotype was recovered from a man in his 70s with lung cancer. Sequences were obtained from PBMCs. CDR3 in DNA: TGTGCCAGCAGTCCCCAGGGGCTGATAAGCCAGATGAACACTGAAGCTTTCTTT. Encoded protein: CASSPQGLISQMNTEAFF.